This T cell receptor (beta chain) appears in the sequencing data of a study of shared clonotypes between healthy human individuals. Across the whole study: Researchers drew samples from a couple of women and three men aged 18 to 49.

CDR1 is MNHNS and CDR2 is SASEGT in the germline V gene. The CDR3 totals 17 residues. V was cut by 2 bases and J by 2 bases, with 19 bases left in between. Assay runs were performed at deep level. Sequencing was performed with immunoSEQ multiplex PCR; in TCRdb, only in-frame clones are kept and a portion is missing. The data contain fewer than 1.6 million clones, 98% of them singletons. The TCR sequence derives from a man aged 25 to 40 in good health. Source material: naive CD4+ T cells sorted from blood. Subset defined: CD45RA+ positively selected. The chain employs TRBV6-1 and TRBJ2-7; tentatively, D is TRBD1 or TRBD2 (6 bases each). The CDR3 spells CASSERGGQGFTYEQYF. CDR3 sequence (DNA): TGTGCCAGCAGTGAACGCGGAGGGCAGGGGTTCACCTACGAGCAGTACTTC.